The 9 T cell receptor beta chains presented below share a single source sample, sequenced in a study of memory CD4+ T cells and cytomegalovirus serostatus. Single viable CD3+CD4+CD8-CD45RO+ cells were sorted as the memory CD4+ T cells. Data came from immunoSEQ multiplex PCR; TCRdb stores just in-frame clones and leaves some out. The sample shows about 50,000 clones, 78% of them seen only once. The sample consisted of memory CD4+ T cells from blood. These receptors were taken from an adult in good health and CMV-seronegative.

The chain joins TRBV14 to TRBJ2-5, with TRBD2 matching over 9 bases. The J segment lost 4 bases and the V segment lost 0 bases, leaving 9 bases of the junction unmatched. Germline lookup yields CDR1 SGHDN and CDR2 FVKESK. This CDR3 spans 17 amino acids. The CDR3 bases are TGTGCCAGCAGCCAAGATCGGCGCGGGAGGGCCACAGAGACCCAGTACTTC. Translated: CASSQDRRGRATETQYF.

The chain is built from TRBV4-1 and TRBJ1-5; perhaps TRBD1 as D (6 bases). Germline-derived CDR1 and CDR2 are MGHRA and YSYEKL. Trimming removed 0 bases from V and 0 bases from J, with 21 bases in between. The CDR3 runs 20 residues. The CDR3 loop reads CASSQEGGGRGRDSNQPQHF. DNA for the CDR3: TGCGCCAGCAGCCAAGAAGGGGGGGGCAGGGGTCGGGATAGCAATCAGCCCCAGCATTTT.

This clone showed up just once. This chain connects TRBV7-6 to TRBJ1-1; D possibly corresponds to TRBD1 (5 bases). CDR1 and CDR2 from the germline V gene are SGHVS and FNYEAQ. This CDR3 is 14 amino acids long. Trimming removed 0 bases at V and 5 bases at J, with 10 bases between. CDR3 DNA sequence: TGTGCCAGCAGCTTAGCTCCGGGGGGAACTGAAGCTTTCTTT. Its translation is CASSLAPGGTEAFF.

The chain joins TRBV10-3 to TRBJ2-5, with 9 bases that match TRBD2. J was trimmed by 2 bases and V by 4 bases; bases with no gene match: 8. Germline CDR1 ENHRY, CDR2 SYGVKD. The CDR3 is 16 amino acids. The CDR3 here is CAISAVSGGPQETQYF. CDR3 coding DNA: TGTGCCATCAGTGCGGTTAGCGGGGGACCTCAAGAGACCCAGTACTTC.

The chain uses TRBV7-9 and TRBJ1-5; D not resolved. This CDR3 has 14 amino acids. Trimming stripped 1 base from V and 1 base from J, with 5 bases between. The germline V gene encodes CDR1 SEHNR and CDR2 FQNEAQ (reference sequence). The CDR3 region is CASSLGASNQPQHF. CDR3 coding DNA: TGTGCCAGCAGCTTAGGGGCGAGCAATCAGCCCCAGCATTTT. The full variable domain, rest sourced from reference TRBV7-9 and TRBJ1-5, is DTGVSQNPRHKITKRGQNVTFRCDPISEHNRLYWYRQTLGQGPEFLTYFQNEAQLEKSRLLSDRFSAERPKGSFSTLEIQRTEQGDSAMYLCASSLGASNQPQHFGDGTRLSIL.

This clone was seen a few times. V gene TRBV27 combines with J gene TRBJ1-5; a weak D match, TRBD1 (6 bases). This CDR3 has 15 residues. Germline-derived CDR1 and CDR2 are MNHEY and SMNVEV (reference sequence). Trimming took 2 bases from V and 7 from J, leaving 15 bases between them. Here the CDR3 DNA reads TGTGCCAGCAGTTTAATGTCGGGGGGCGGACAGCCCCAGCATTTT. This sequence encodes CASSLMSGGGQPQHF.

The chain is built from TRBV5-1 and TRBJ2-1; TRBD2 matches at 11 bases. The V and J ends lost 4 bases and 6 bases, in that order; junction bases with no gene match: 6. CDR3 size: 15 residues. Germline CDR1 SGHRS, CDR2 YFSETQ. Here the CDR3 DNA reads TGCGCCAGCAGCCTTCTAGCGGGAGGCGGCAATGAGCAGTTCTTC. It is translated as CASSLLAGGGNEQFF.

This CDR3 reads CSVVDRGSYEQYF. CDR3 coding DNA: TGCAGCGTTGTGGACAGGGGCTCCTACGAGCAGTACTTC. The J gene is TRBJ2-7, the V gene TRBV29-1; TRBD1 matches at 9 bases. There are 13 residues in the CDR3. CDR1 and CDR2 (germline): SQVTM, ANQGSEA. The J segment lost 0 bases and the V segment lost 4 bases, leaving 1 base of the junction unmatched.

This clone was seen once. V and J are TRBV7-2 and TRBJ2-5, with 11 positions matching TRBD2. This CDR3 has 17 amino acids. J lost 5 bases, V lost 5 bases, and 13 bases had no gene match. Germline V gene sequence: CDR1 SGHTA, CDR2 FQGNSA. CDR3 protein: CASSPGGSGGARETQYF. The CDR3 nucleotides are TGTGCCAGCAGCCCGGGCGGTAGCGGGGGGGCCCGCGAGACCCAGTACTTC.